This T cell receptor beta chain was retrieved from a study of immune cell composition in non-small cell lung cancer. TCRdb's copy holds only in-frame clones and misses some; the assay was immunoSEQ multiplex PCR. The sample holds some 2,500 clones, roughly three quarters seen once. This CDR3 has 17 amino acids. Per germline, CDR1 MNHNS and CDR2 SASEGT. J lost 7 bases, V lost 1 base, and 9 bases had no gene match. The V and J genes are TRBV6-1 and TRBJ2-1; 11 nucleotides match TRBD1. The origin of this receptor is a human donor with non-small cell lung cancer. The sequenced material came from lung tumor tissue. CDR3 sequence (DNA): TGTGCCAGCAGTGAAGGGTATGGGACAGGGGGGAGGAATGAGCAGTTCTTC. Translation gives CASSEGYGTGGRNEQFF.